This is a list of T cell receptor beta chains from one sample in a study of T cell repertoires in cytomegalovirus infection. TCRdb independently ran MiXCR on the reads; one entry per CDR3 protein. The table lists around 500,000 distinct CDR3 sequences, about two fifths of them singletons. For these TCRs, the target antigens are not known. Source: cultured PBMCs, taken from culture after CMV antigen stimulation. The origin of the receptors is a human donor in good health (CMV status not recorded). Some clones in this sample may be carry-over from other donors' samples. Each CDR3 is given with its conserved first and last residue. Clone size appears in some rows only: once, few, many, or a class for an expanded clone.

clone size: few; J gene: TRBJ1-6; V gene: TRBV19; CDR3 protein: CASSIGSSYNSPLHF
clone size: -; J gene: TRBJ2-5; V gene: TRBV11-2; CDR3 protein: CASSFDSPGPETQYF
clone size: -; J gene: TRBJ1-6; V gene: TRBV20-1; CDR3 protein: CSARAGGEDSPLHF
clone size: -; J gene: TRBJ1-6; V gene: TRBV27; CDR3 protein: CASSLRGTGATSPLHF
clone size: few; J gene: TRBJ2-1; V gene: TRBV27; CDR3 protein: CASRDTPAGGYNEQFF
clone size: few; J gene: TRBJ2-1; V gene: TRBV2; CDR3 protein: CASEGGRRGLDNEQFF
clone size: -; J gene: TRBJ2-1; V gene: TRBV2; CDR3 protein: CASIGLAGPSSYNEKFF
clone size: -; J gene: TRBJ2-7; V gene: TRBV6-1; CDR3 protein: CASSRSGERPPQYF
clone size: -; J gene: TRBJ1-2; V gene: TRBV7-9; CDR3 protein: CASSRTENPGYGYTF
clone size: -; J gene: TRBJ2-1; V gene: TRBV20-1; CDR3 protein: CSALLAAYNEQFF
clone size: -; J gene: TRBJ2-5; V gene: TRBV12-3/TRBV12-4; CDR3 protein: CASRFGGGGNQETQYF
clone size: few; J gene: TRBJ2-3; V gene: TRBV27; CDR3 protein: CASSLITGGTTDTQYF
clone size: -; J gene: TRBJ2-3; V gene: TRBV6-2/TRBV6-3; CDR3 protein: CASRRLAVLGGVGTDTQYF
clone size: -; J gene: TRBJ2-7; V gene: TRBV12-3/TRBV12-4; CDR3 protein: CASNLAGVTYEQYF
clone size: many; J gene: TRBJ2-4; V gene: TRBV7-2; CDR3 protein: CASSPATGMNIQYF
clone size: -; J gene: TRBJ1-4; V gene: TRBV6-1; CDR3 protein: CASNTGAGEKLFF
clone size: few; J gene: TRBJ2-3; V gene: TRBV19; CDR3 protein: CASGGADTQYF
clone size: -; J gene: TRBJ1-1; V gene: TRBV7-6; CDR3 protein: CASSSPGTGLNTEAFF
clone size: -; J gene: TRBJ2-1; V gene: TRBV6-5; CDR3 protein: CASSYKGIGTSGGYNEQFF
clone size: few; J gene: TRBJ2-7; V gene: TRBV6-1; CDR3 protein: CASSEDTGYEQYF
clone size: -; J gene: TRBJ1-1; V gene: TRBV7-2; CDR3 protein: CASSFPSNSMNTEAFF
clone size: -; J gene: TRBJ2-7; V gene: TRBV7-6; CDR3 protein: CASSPGAGEGYEQYF